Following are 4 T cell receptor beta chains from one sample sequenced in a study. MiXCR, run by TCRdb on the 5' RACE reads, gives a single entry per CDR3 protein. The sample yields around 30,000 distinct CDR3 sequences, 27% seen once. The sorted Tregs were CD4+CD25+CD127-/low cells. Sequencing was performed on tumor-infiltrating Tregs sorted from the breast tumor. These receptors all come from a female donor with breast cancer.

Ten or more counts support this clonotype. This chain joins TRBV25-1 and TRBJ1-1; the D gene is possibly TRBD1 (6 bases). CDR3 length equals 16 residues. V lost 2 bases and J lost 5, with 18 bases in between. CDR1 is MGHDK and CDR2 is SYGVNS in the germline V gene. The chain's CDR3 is CASSEEGYREGTEAFF. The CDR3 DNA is TGTGCCAGCAGTGAAGAGGGTTACAGGGAGGGGACTGAAGCTTTCTTT.

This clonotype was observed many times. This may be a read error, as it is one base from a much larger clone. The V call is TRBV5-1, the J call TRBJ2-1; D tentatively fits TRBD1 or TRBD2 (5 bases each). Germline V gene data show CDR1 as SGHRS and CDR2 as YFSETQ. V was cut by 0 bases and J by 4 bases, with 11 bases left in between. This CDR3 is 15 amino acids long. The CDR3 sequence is CASSLGTGRYNEQFF. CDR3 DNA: TGCGCCAGCAGCTTGGGAACGGGACGATACAATGAGCAGTTCTTC.

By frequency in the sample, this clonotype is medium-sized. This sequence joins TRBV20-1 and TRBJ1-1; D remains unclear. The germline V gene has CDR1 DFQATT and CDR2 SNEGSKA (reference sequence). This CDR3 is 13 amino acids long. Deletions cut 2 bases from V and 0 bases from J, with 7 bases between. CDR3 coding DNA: TGCAGTGCTAGAACCCGATTGAACACTGAAGCTTTCTTT. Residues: CSARTRLNTEAFF.

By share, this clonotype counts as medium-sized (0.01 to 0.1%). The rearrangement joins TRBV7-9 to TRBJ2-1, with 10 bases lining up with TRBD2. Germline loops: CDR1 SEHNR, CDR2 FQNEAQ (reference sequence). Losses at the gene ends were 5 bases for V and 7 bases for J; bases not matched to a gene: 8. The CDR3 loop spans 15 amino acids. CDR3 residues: CASSRPGLAYNEQFF. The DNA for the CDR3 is TGTGCCAGCAGCCGACCGGGACTAGCGTATAATGAGCAGTTCTTC.